One sample yielded the 6 T cell receptor beta chains listed below, sequenced in a study of T cells in Graves' hyperthyroidism and ophthalmopathy. Amplified regions were TCR beta CDR3 sequences from RNA transcripts. First-round RT-PCR targeting the TCR CDR3 was performed with the HTBI primer set. TCRdb reprocessed the multiplex PCR reads via MiXCR and lists one record per CDR3 protein. The sample lists 600,000 to 850,000 distinct CDR3 sequences; roughly a sixth were seen once. Specimen: blood. The receptors shown here come from a woman between 50 and 59 years old with Graves' hyperthyroidism that later progressed to Graves' ophthalmopathy.

CDR3: CASSQNQGVEYEQYF. The DNA for the CDR3 is TGCGCCAGCAGCCAAAACCAGGGAGTTGAATACGAGCAGTACTTC. The rearrangement joins TRBV4-1 to TRBJ2-7; D may correspond to TRBD1 or TRBD2 (5 bases each). Per germline, CDR1 MGHRA and CDR2 YSYEKL. The ends were cut back, 2 bases at V and 4 bases at J, with 15 bases in the middle. CDR3 length: 15 residues.

The table lists this clonotype with a few counts. The chain combines TRBV4-1 with TRBJ1-1, with D tentatively TRBD1 (6 bases). The CDR3 runs 16 residues. Trimming shortened V by 1 base and J by 1 base, and 13 bases separated the two germline ends. Germline lookup yields CDR1 MGHRA and CDR2 YSYEKL. In nucleotides, the CDR3 is TGCGCCAGCAGCCAAGCAGCGGGGGCCAGGAACACTGAAGCTTTCTTT. Translated: CASSQAAGARNTEAFF.

V gene TRBV7-6 combines with J gene TRBJ1-1; D possibly corresponds to TRBD1 (5 bases). V was shortened by 4 bases and J by 7 bases, with 28 bases between the two germline ends. The CDR3 sequence is 18 residues long. Looked up from germline, CDR1 is SGHVS and CDR2 is FNYEAQ. The DNA for the CDR3 is TGTGCCAGCAGCTCCACGGCCGAACCACAGGAGCCGGGCAATGAAGCTTTCTTT. Translated, it gives CASSSTAEPQEPGNEAFF.

This clonotype appeared many times. V and J are TRBV13 and TRBJ2-7; D is unclear. The CDR3 totals 13 residues. Germline-derived CDR1 and CDR2 are PRHDT and FYEKMQ (reference sequence). V gave up 2 bases and J gave up 0 bases, with 5 bases separating them. CDR3 in amino acids: CASSLSYSYEQYF. In nucleotides, the CDR3 is TGTGCCAGCAGCTTAAGTTACTCCTACGAGCAGTACTTC.

The chain couples TRBV6-2 or TRBV6-3 to TRBJ1-5, with D possibly matching TRBD1 (5 bases). This CDR3 is built from 13 residues. V was pared by 2 bases and J by 6 bases, with 8 bases between. Looked up from germline, CDR1 is MNHEY and CDR2 is SVGEGT. CDR3 sequence reads: CASSYGGTQPQHF. In DNA form, the CDR3 reads TGTGCCAGCAGTTACGGAGGGACTCAGCCCCAGCATTTT.

This clonotype was detected only a few times. The J gene is TRBJ2-5, the V gene TRBV20-1; a possible D gene is TRBD1 (6 bases). The CDR3 extends over 14 amino acids. V lost 0 bases, J lost 5 bases, and 13 bases lay in between. Germline V lookup: CDR1 DFQATT, CDR2 SNEGSKA (reference sequence). The CDR3 DNA sequence: TGCAGTGCTAGAGAGGGGGCGAATTTGGAGACCCAGTACTTC. Encoded protein: CSAREGANLETQYF.